Listed here are 7 T cell receptor beta chains from one sample, sequenced in a study of blood T cell repertoires in COVID-19. Repertoires were generated with immunoSEQ multiplex PCR, while TCRdb's copy carries only in-frame clones and drops some. The table has about half a million clones, less than 90% seen once. The sample comprised PBMCs or T cells enriched from blood (not recorded which). The receptor set was obtained from an older woman who had recovered from COVID-19.

This clone occurred a few times. V usage is TRBV5-1 and J usage is TRBJ2-1; perhaps TRBD1 as D (8 bases). Germline CDR1 is SGHRS and CDR2 is YFSETQ. The CDR3 contains 14 residues. V was pared by 7 bases and J by 7 bases, with 18 bases between. CDR3 sequence (DNA): TGCGCCAGCGGGTTACAGGGGGGGACGAATGAGCAGTTCTTC. This codes for CASGLQGGTNEQFF.

This clone was recorded a few times. The V gene is TRBV5-4, the J gene TRBJ2-2; 13 bases map to TRBD2. Germline assignment: CDR1 SGHNT and CDR2 YYREEE (reference sequence). Trimming at V came to 5 bases and at J to 3 bases, leaving 4 bases not matched to a gene. This CDR3 contains 16 residues. CDR3 residues: CASRKGLAGDTGELFF. The CDR3 DNA is TGTGCCAGCAGAAAAGGACTAGCGGGGGACACCGGGGAGCTGTTTTTT.

V is TRBV30 and J is TRBJ2-2, with 8 bases fitting TRBD2. The germline gives CDR1 GTSNPN, CDR2 SVGIG (reference sequence). The CDR3 is made up of 17 amino acids. After removal of 3 bases from V and 6 bases from J, the junction contained 15 bases not matched to a gene. The CDR3 region is CAWSTGTRILEAGELFF. The CDR3 DNA reads as TGTGCCTGGAGCACCGGGACTAGAATTCTCGAGGCCGGGGAGCTGTTTTTT.

The gene calls are TRBV27 and TRBJ2-7, with TRBD1 identical over 9 bases. After removal of 4 bases from V and 3 bases from J, the junction contained 7 bases not matched to a gene. Germline-derived CDR1 and CDR2 are MNHEY and SMNVEV (reference sequence). The CDR3 is made up of 15 amino acids. CDR3 sequence (DNA): TGTGCCAGCAGTTGGGGACAGGGCCGATTCTACGAGCAGTACTTC. It specifies CASSWGQGRFYEQYF.

The chain carries TRBV2 and TRBJ1-5; TRBD1 might be the D (6 bases). Trimming took off 4 bases at V and 2 bases at J, with 15 bases between the two ends. Germline V CDR1 and CDR2: SNHLY, FYNNEI. This CDR3 contains 16 residues. The DNA for the CDR3 is TGTGCCAGCAGTGGGGGGGGCCCAGGGGGCAATCAGCCCCAGCATTTT. Translation gives CASSGGGPGGNQPQHF.

The chain combines TRBV5-1 with TRBJ2-3; no definite D call. V was trimmed by 6 bases and J by 2 bases, leaving 4 bases between them. The CDR3 totals 11 residues. CDR1 and CDR2 (germline): SGHRS, YFSETQ. The CDR3: CASTLTDTQYF. The CDR3 DNA follows: TGCGCCAGCACTCTCACAGATACGCAGTATTTT.

The V gene is TRBV5-1, the J gene TRBJ1-4; 8 nucleotides line up with TRBD1. The CDR3 has 17 amino acids. V shed 4 bases, J shed 4 bases, and the junction held 12 bases outside the gene matches. CDR1 is SGHRS, CDR2 YFSETQ, per germline. The CDR3 sequence is CASSLWTGPAINEKLFF. CDR3 nucleotides: TGCGCCAGCAGCCTATGGACAGGGCCCGCTATTAATGAAAAACTGTTTTTT.